This T cell receptor (beta chain) was sequenced in a study of T cell changes during pregnancy in multiple sclerosis. Germline V gene data show CDR1 as MGHRA and CDR2 as YSYEKL. The CDR3 sequence is 14 residues long. The J segment lost 11 bases and the V segment lost 3 bases, leaving 12 bases of the junction unmatched. Only in-frame clones appear in the TCRdb table, and some are missing; sequencing was by immunoSEQ multiplex PCR. The sample contains over 50,000 clones, approximately 92% of which appear only once. J is TRBJ1-1 and V is TRBV4-1; TRBD1 matches at 7 bases. The clonotype was recovered from a female donor with multiple sclerosis, enrolled in a pregnancy study. The sequences come from CD4+ T cells from peripheral blood mononuclear cells, collected in the third trimester of pregnancy. This CDR3 reads CASSQETGVLGAFF. Here the CDR3 DNA reads TGCGCCAGCAGCCAGGAAACAGGGGTCTTGGGGGCTTTCTTT.